These 14 T cell receptor beta chains were sequenced from one sample in a study of cytomegalovirus exposure and HLA in healthy donors. Clones were read by immunoSEQ multiplex PCR, and TCRdb kept only the in-frame ones, dropping some. This sample has 89,000 or so clones; 90% to 95% occur once, and the top ten carry about 1.1%. Sequenced sample: PBMCs. The receptors derive from a woman aged 25 to 39 in good health and CMV-seropositive.

The chain is built from TRBV11-2 and TRBJ2-4, with 7 bases lining up with TRBD2. Trimming took 6 bases from V and 12 from J; bases not matched to a gene: 23. The germline CDR1 and CDR2 sequences are SGHAT and FQNNGV. The CDR3 extends over 17 amino acids. This CDR3 is CASSSDYGRAGVVYQYF. The CDR3 nucleotides read TGTGCCAGCAGTTCAGATTATGGGAGGGCCGGGGTTGTTTATCAGTACTTC.

The chain recombines TRBV9 with TRBJ1-1; TRBD1 matches 9 bases. The J segment lost 7 bases and the V segment lost 3 bases, leaving 1 base of the junction unmatched. The CDR3 is 12 amino acids. Germline V CDR1 and CDR2: SGDLS, YYNGEE. The CDR3 DNA follows: TGTGCCAGCAGCGAGACAGGGGGTGAAGCTTTCTTT. It specifies CASSETGGEAFF.

This chain connects TRBV19 to TRBJ1-1; 9 nucleotides agree with TRBD1. The CDR3 sequence is 14 residues long. V lost 4 bases to trimming and J lost 1 base; unmatched junction nucleotides: 1. Germline V gene lookup returns CDR1 LNHDA and CDR2 SQIVND (reference sequence). The CDR3 region has the DNA TGTGCCAGTAGTAACAGGGGGCGGAACACTGAAGCTTTCTTT. This gives the protein CASSNRGRNTEAFF.

This chain links TRBV5-1 with TRBJ1-4; TRBD1 might be the D (6 bases). CDR3 length: 15 amino acids. Germline CDR1 and CDR2: SGHRS and YFSETQ. Trimming took off 4 bases at V and 4 bases at J, with 14 bases between the two ends. The chain's CDR3 is CASSSRQVRNEKLFF. As DNA, the CDR3 is TGCGCCAGCAGCAGCCGACAGGTTCGTAATGAAAAACTGTTTTTT.

The rearrangement uses TRBV7-2 and TRBJ1-5; 8 nucleotides align to TRBD1. Germline V gene data show CDR1 as SGHTA and CDR2 as FQGNSA. The CDR3 loop spans 15 amino acids. V gave up 5 bases and J gave up 2 bases; unmatched junction bases: 5. The CDR3 region has the DNA TGTGCCAGCAGCCATCAGGGGGCAGGCAATCAGCCCCAGCATTTT. Translation gives CASSHQGAGNQPQHF.

This rearrangement joins TRBV28 to TRBJ1-3; D unresolved. Trimming took 6 bases from V and 0 from J, leaving 9 bases between them. The CDR3 sequence is 14 residues long. CDR1 MDHEN and CDR2 SYDVKM come from the germline V gene. The CDR3 loop is CASRPGSSGNTIYF. In DNA form, the CDR3 reads TGTGCCAGCAGGCCGGGGAGCTCTGGAAACACCATATATTTT.

The chain carries TRBV5-6 and TRBJ2-1; 7 bases are a match to TRBD2. Looked up from germline, CDR1 is SGHDT and CDR2 is YYEEEE. After removal of 0 bases from V and 12 bases from J, the junction contained 6 bases not matched to a gene. There are 13 residues in the CDR3. The CDR3 DNA reads TGTGCCAGCAGCTTGGGGGCGGGAGTAGTGCAGTTCTTC. Amino acids: CASSLGAGVVQFF.

The chain employs TRBV30 and TRBJ2-5; 11 bases map to TRBD1. This CDR3 comprises 16 residues. CDR1 GTSNPN and CDR2 SVGIG come from the germline V gene (reference sequence). The V gene end was trimmed by 2 bases and the J gene end by 2 bases; junction bases not matched to a gene: 7. The CDR3 region is CAWSQPGTGGQETQYF. DNA for the CDR3: TGTGCCTGGAGTCAACCCGGGACAGGGGGTCAAGAGACCCAGTACTTC.

The chain joins TRBV6-6 to TRBJ1-2; no definite D call. Per the germline V gene, CDR1 is MNHNY and CDR2 is SVGAGI (reference sequence). The CDR3 runs to 13 residues. V was trimmed by 7 bases and J by 8 bases, leaving 17 bases between them. CDR3 nucleotide sequence: TGTGCCAGCAAAGTACTAAGGAGCCTCGGCTACACCTTC. Protein: CASKVLRSLGYTF.

This sequence joins TRBV7-2 and TRBJ2-3; 8 nucleotides agree with TRBD2. Germline assignment: CDR1 SGHTA and CDR2 FQGNSA. The CDR3 is made up of 16 amino acids. V lost 1 base and J lost 7; bases outside the gene matches: 10. DNA of the CDR3: TGTGCCAGCAGCTTAGGGGTTAGCGGGGACACGTATACGCAGTATTTT. Its protein is CASSLGVSGDTYTQYF.

The chain uses TRBV19 and TRBJ1-2; D is possibly TRBD1 (6 bases). V was trimmed by 7 bases and J by 8 bases, leaving 11 bases between them. The germline V gene encodes CDR1 LNHDA and CDR2 SQIVND (reference sequence). This CDR3 has 11 residues. CDR3 DNA: TGTGCCAGTACACAGGGAGTAGGCTACACCTTC. Residues: CASTQGVGYTF.

The chain is built from TRBV5-1 and TRBJ1-2, with D possibly being TRBD1 (6 bases). CDR1 is SGHRS, CDR2 YFSETQ, per germline. The CDR3 is 13 residues long. Trimming pared 4 bases from V and 8 bases from J, leaving 15 bases between. For the CDR3, the DNA is TGCGCCAGCAGCCGGGACATCATCGGGGGCTACACCTTC. This gives the protein CASSRDIIGGYTF.

The V and J genes are TRBV6-5 and TRBJ2-3, with 9 nucleotides matching TRBD2. Germline V gives CDR1 MNHEY, CDR2 SVGAGI. This CDR3 has 14 residues. The V and J ends lost 0 bases and 5 bases, in that order; junction bases with no gene match: 0. In DNA, the CDR3 is TGTGCCAGCAGTTACTCGACTAGCGGAGATACGCAGTATTTT. This sequence encodes CASSYSTSGDTQYF.

The CDR3 region is CAGSWGQPLNYGYTF. In DNA, the CDR3 is TGTGCCGGGTCATGGGGACAGCCGCTCAACTATGGCTACACCTTC. The chain has TRBV28 and TRBJ1-2; 7 bases map to TRBD1. The CDR3 runs 15 residues. V shed 11 bases, J shed 2 bases, and the junction held 14 bases outside the gene matches. The germline V gene has CDR1 MDHEN and CDR2 SYDVKM.